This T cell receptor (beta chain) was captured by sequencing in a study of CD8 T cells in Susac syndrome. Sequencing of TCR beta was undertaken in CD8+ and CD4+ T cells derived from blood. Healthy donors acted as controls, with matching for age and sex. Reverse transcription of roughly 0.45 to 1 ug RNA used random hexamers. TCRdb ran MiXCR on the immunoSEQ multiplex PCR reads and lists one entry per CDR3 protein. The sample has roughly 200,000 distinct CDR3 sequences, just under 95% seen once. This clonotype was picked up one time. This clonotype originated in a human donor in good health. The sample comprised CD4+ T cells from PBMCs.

CDR3 nucleotide sequence: TGTGCCAGCAGCCCCCCCGGGATGCCTGGGGCCAACGTCCTGACTTTC. Its protein is CASSPPGMPGANVLTF. The chain has TRBV6-1 and TRBJ2-6, with TRBD2 as a possible D gene (5 bases). The CDR3 is made up of 16 amino acids. V lost 6 bases and J 2 bases, leaving 14 bases between the germline ends. Germline V gene data show CDR1 as MNHNS and CDR2 as SASEGT.